This is a list of T cell receptor beta chains from one sample in a study of Graves' ophthalmopathy and Graves' hyperthyroidism. One entry per CDR3 protein, called by TCRdb with MiXCR from the multiplex PCR reads. The sample has hundreds of thousands of distinct CDR3 sequences; 21% are singletons. Sequencing was done on a sample of peripheral blood. These receptors all come from a young woman with stable Graves' hyperthyroidism. Each CDR3 is given with its conserved first and last residue. Fields, in order: V gene, J gene, D gene, clone size, CDR3 protein, CDR3 DNA. A D gene is named only where the DNA matches it firmly. Clone size is shown for a subset of rows, as once, few, many or a class of expanded clone.

v_gene: TRBV30
j_gene: TRBJ1-1
d_gene: .
abundance: many
CDR3aa: CAWSYRENTEAFF
CDR3nt: TGTGCCTGGAGTTACAGGGAGAACACTGAAGCTTTCTTT

v_gene: TRBV29-1
j_gene: TRBJ2-7
d_gene: .
abundance: few
CDR3aa: CSVEVRWAGRVSEQYF
CDR3nt: TGCAGCGTTGAAGTTAGGTGGGCGGGAAGGGTATCCGAGCAGTACTTC

v_gene: TRBV7-3
j_gene: TRBJ2-5
d_gene: .
abundance: many
CDR3aa: CASSPRVRETQYF
CDR3nt: TGTGCCAGCAGCCCCAGGGTCAGAGAGACCCAGTACTTC

v_gene: TRBV10-3
j_gene: TRBJ2-7
d_gene: .
abundance: many
CDR3aa: CAISEGRIRNEQYF
CDR3nt: TGTGCCATCAGTGAAGGAAGGATCCGCAACGAGCAGTACTTC

v_gene: TRBV20-1
j_gene: TRBJ1-5
d_gene: .
abundance: .
CDR3aa: CSARDSRSGNQPQHF
CDR3nt: TGCAGTGCTAGAGATTCTAGAAGTGGCAATCAGCCCCAGCATTTT

v_gene: TRBV6-1
j_gene: TRBJ1-2
d_gene: .
abundance: .
CDR3aa: CASSIQTVGGYTF
CDR3nt: TGTGCCAGCAGTATCCAGACCGTCGGTGGCTACACCTTC

v_gene: TRBV27
j_gene: TRBJ1-1
d_gene: .
abundance: .
CDR3aa: CASSARPWADTEAFF
CDR3nt: TGTGCCAGCAGTGCCCGACCCTGGGCTGACACTGAAGCTTTCTTT

v_gene: TRBV9
j_gene: TRBJ2-2
d_gene: .
abundance: many
CDR3aa: CASSVAWGNTGELFF
CDR3nt: TGTGCCAGCAGCGTAGCTTGGGGGAACACCGGGGAGCTGTTTTTT

v_gene: TRBV19
j_gene: TRBJ1-5
d_gene: .
abundance: many
CDR3aa: CASSYRHGNQPQHF
CDR3nt: TGTGCCAGTAGTTATCGACACGGCAATCAGCCCCAGCATTTT

v_gene: TRBV5-1
j_gene: TRBJ2-7
d_gene: .
abundance: many
CDR3aa: CASSLRQATYEQYF
CDR3nt: TGCGCCAGCAGCTTAAGACAGGCTACCTACGAGCAGTACTTC

v_gene: TRBV11-2
j_gene: TRBJ1-2
d_gene: .
abundance: many
CDR3aa: CASSSIQGFSYGYTF
CDR3nt: TGTGCCAGCAGCTCCATTCAGGGATTTAGCTATGGCTACACCTTC

v_gene: TRBV6-2/TRBV6-3
j_gene: TRBJ1-5
d_gene: .
abundance: many
CDR3aa: CASSYRPPTEASPQHF
CDR3nt: TGTGCCAGCAGTTATCGACCCCCGACGGAGGCTTCGCCCCAGCATTTT

v_gene: TRBV27
j_gene: TRBJ2-5
d_gene: TRBD1
abundance: .
CDR3aa: CASSSGWTGPETQYF
CDR3nt: TGTGCCAGCAGTTCAGGCTGGACAGGGCCAGAGACCCAGTACTTC

v_gene: TRBV6-1
j_gene: TRBJ1-6
d_gene: .
abundance: .
CDR3aa: CATRRGVPGNNSPLHF
CDR3nt: TGTGCCACCAGGCGAGGGGTGCCGGGGAATAATTCACCCCTCCACTTT

v_gene: TRBV13
j_gene: TRBJ2-7
d_gene: TRBD1
abundance: many
CDR3aa: CASSQGDRTSYEQYF
CDR3nt: TGTGCCAGCAGCCAGGGGGACAGGACATCCTACGAGCAGTACTTC

v_gene: TRBV28
j_gene: TRBJ1-2
d_gene: .
abundance: many
CDR3aa: CASSPPGGRLYYGYTF
CDR3nt: TGTGCCAGCAGTCCCCCTGGGGGTCGACTCTACTATGGCTACACCTTC

v_gene: TRBV12-3/TRBV12-4
j_gene: TRBJ2-7
d_gene: TRBD1
abundance: many
CDR3aa: CASSDRVAEQYF
CDR3nt: TGTGCCAGCAGTGACAGGGTTGCCGAGCAGTACTTC

v_gene: TRBV2
j_gene: TRBJ2-4
d_gene: .
abundance: few
CDR3aa: CASSEAGRKNIQYF
CDR3nt: TGTGCCAGCAGTGAAGCAGGGCGGAAAAACATTCAGTACTTC

v_gene: TRBV30
j_gene: TRBJ1-6
d_gene: TRBD1
abundance: .
CDR3aa: CAWSVFGTERLRSSYNSPLHF
CDR3nt: TGTGCCTGGAGTGTATTTGGGACAGAGCGACTCAGGAGTTCCTATAATTCACCCCTCCACTTT

v_gene: TRBV7-2
j_gene: TRBJ2-5
d_gene: .
abundance: many
CDR3aa: CASSSRQETQYF
CDR3nt: TGTGCCAGCAGCTCCCGACAGGAGACCCAGTACTTC

v_gene: TRBV25-1
j_gene: TRBJ2-7
d_gene: TRBD2
abundance: many
CDR3aa: CASSDSSGRPGKYEQYF
CDR3nt: TGTGCCAGCAGTGATTCTAGCGGGAGGCCGGGGAAGTACGAGCAGTACTTC

v_gene: TRBV5-1
j_gene: TRBJ2-7
d_gene: .
abundance: many
CDR3aa: CASSLQPSDRFLYEQYF
CDR3nt: TGCGCCAGCAGCCTACAGCCCTCCGACAGGTTTCTCTACGAGCAGTACTTC

v_gene: TRBV19
j_gene: TRBJ1-1
d_gene: .
abundance: many
CDR3aa: CASSMALMNTEAFF
CDR3nt: TGTGCCAGTAGTATGGCACTTATGAACACTGAAGCTTTCTTT

v_gene: TRBV25-1
j_gene: TRBJ2-7
d_gene: TRBD2
abundance: many
CDR3aa: CASSEGTSGNEQYF
CDR3nt: TGTGCCAGCAGTGAAGGGACTAGCGGGAACGAGCAGTACTTC

v_gene: TRBV28
j_gene: TRBJ2-7
d_gene: TRBD1
abundance: .
CDR3aa: CASSLRGQGLGEQYF
CDR3nt: TGTGCCAGCAGTTTAAGGGGGCAGGGCTTGGGCGAGCAGTACTTC

v_gene: TRBV20-1
j_gene: TRBJ2-7
d_gene: TRBD2
abundance: many
CDR3aa: CSARVRTSAHEQYF
CDR3nt: TGCAGTGCTAGAGTAAGGACTAGCGCACACGAGCAGTACTTC

v_gene: TRBV27
j_gene: TRBJ2-7
d_gene: TRBD2
abundance: many
CDR3aa: CASSSRTSGYEQYF
CDR3nt: TGTGCCAGCAGTTCCCGGACTAGCGGCTACGAGCAGTACTTC

v_gene: TRBV5-1
j_gene: TRBJ2-7
d_gene: TRBD2
abundance: few
CDR3aa: CASKQTSGNGYEQYF
CDR3nt: TGCGCCAGCAAACAGACTAGCGGGAACGGCTACGAGCAGTACTTC

v_gene: TRBV12-3/TRBV12-4
j_gene: TRBJ2-4
d_gene: .
abundance: many
CDR3aa: CASSFIKGRAAKNIQYF
CDR3nt: TGTGCCAGCAGTTTTATTAAAGGCAGGGCGGCCAAAAACATTCAGTACTTC

v_gene: TRBV4-1
j_gene: TRBJ1-1
d_gene: .
abundance: once
CDR3aa: CASSQERGSKNTEAFF
CDR3nt: TGCGCCAGCAGCCAAGAGCGCGGGAGTAAGAACACTGAAGCTTTCTTT

v_gene: TRBV5-5
j_gene: TRBJ2-5
d_gene: .
abundance: many
CDR3aa: CASSWGPKETQYF
CDR3nt: TGTGCCAGCAGCTGGGGACCAAAAGAGACCCAGTACTTC

v_gene: TRBV6-2/TRBV6-3
j_gene: TRBJ1-5
d_gene: TRBD1
abundance: .
CDR3aa: CASSYGTANQPQHF
CDR3nt: TGTGCCAGCAGTTACGGGACAGCCAATCAGCCCCAGCATTTT

v_gene: TRBV5-1
j_gene: TRBJ1-2
d_gene: .
abundance: many
CDR3aa: CASSLTYRDGYTF
CDR3nt: TGCGCCAGCAGCTTGACCTACAGGGATGGCTACACCTTC

v_gene: TRBV7-3
j_gene: TRBJ2-1
d_gene: TRBD2
abundance: many
CDR3aa: CASSSSGSLTGEQFF
CDR3nt: TGTGCCAGCAGCAGTAGCGGGAGCTTAACGGGTGAGCAGTTCTTC

v_gene: TRBV12-3/TRBV12-4
j_gene: TRBJ1-5
d_gene: .
abundance: .
CDR3aa: CASSESSGTYSNQPQHF
CDR3nt: TGTGCCAGCAGTGAGTCCTCCGGGACGTATAGCAATCAGCCCCAGCATTTT

v_gene: TRBV12-3/TRBV12-4
j_gene: TRBJ2-7
d_gene: .
abundance: few
CDR3aa: CASSGPSTYEQYF
CDR3nt: TGTGCCAGCTCCGGACCGTCAACCTACGAGCAGTACTTC

v_gene: TRBV7-3
j_gene: TRBJ2-2
d_gene: .
abundance: many
CDR3aa: CASSPAGRSGELFF
CDR3nt: TGTGCCAGCAGCCCCGCGGGGCGGTCCGGGGAGCTGTTTTTT

v_gene: TRBV11-2
j_gene: TRBJ2-7
d_gene: TRBD2
abundance: many
CDR3aa: CASSSPRPSGNYEQYF
CDR3nt: TGTGCCAGCAGCTCCCCCCGGCCTAGCGGTAACTACGAGCAGTACTTC

v_gene: TRBV20-1
j_gene: TRBJ2-7
d_gene: .
abundance: many
CDR3aa: CSARDRRGKTGFKGYEQYF
CDR3nt: TGCAGTGCTAGAGATCGTCGGGGAAAGACGGGGTTTAAAGGCTACGAGCAGTACTTC

v_gene: TRBV12-3/TRBV12-4
j_gene: TRBJ1-2
d_gene: .
abundance: .
CDR3aa: CASSPGELGYTF
CDR3nt: TGTGCCAGCAGTCCCGGGGAGTTAGGCTACACCTTC

v_gene: TRBV6-2/TRBV6-3
j_gene: TRBJ1-5
d_gene: TRBD1
abundance: few
CDR3aa: CASHGGQGDNQPQHF
CDR3nt: TGTGCCAGCCATGGGGGACAGGGAGACAATCAGCCCCAGCATTTT

v_gene: TRBV11-2
j_gene: TRBJ1-2
d_gene: TRBD1
abundance: .
CDR3aa: CASGGPGQATYNYGYTF
CDR3nt: TGTGCCAGCGGAGGTCCGGGACAGGCGACTTATAACTATGGCTACACCTTC

v_gene: TRBV19
j_gene: TRBJ1-1
d_gene: .
abundance: many
CDR3aa: CASTIQGEYTEAFF
CDR3nt: TGTGCCAGTACCATACAGGGAGAGTACACTGAAGCTTTCTTT

v_gene: TRBV6-1
j_gene: TRBJ1-5
d_gene: .
abundance: many
CDR3aa: CASSEGGGNQPQHF
CDR3nt: TGTGCCAGCAGTGAAGGGGGTGGGAATCAGCCCCAGCATTTT

v_gene: TRBV12-3/TRBV12-4
j_gene: TRBJ2-6
d_gene: .
abundance: few
CDR3aa: CAISDSGANVLTF
CDR3nt: TGTGCCATTTCTGACTCTGGGGCCAACGTCCTGACTTTC